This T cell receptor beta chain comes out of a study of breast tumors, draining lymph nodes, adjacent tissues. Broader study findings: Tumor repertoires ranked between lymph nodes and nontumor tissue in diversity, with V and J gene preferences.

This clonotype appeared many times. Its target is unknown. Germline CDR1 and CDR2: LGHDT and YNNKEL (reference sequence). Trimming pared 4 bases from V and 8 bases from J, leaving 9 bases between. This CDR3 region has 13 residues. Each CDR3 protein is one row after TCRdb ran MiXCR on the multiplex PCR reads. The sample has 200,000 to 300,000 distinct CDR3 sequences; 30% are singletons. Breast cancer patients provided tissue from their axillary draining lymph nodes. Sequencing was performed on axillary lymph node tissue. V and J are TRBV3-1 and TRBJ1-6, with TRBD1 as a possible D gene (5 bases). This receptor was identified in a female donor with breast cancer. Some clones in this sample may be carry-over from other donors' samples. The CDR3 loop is CASSRDPYSPLHF. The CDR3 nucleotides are TGTGCCAGCAGCCGGGACCCATATTCACCCCTCCACTTT. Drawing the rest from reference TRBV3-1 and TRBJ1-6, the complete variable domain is DTAVSQTPKYLVTQMGNDKSIKCEQNLGHDTMYWYKQDSKKFLKIMFSYNNKELIINETVPNRFSPKSPDKAHLNLHINSLELGDSAVYFCASSRDPYSPLHFGNGTRLTVT.